The following is a TCR beta chain sequence with its context. Its target is unknown. This sample stems from a study of OX40 agonist ivuxolimab in advanced cancers. This CDR3 region has 16 residues. V shed 5 bases and J 5 bases; nucleotides not matched to a gene: 2. Germline CDR1 SGHTA, CDR2 FQGTGA. TCRdb's table, derived via immunoSEQ multiplex PCR, lists solely in-frame clones and lacks some. The sample records 53,000 or so clones, 70% to 80% being singletons. Points from the study as a whole: Among the least clonally expanded were partial responders at 0.1-3.0 mg/kg.

The source was CD4+ or CD8+ T cells sorted from blood, collected in a trial of the OX40 agonist ivuxolimab. The chain recombines TRBV7-3 with TRBJ2-2; 16 bases match TRBD2. The source of this sequence is an adult with an advanced solid tumor such as melanoma, head and neck, liver or kidney cancer. For the CDR3, the DNA is TGTGCCAGCAGCCCGGGACTAGCGGGAGGGACCGGGGAGCTGTTTTTT. This gives the protein CASSPGLAGGTGELFF.